This section outlines one TCR beta chain sequence together with its context. Repertoires were generated with immunoSEQ multiplex PCR, while TCRdb's copy carries only in-frame clones and drops some. The sample lists around 130,000 clones, more than 75% occurring once. The CDR3 is made up of 14 amino acids. CDR1 is MNHNS, CDR2 SASEGT, per germline. The V gene end was trimmed by 3 bases and the J gene end by 8 bases; junction bases not matched to a gene: 5. This record belongs to a study of blood T cell repertoires in COVID-19. Whole-study context: Sources were T cells, B-cell-depleted T cells, or PBMCs; the material itself was cDNA or gDNA.

The chain uses TRBV6-1 and TRBJ2-1, with 9 bases lining up with TRBD2. The sample was peripheral blood. This receptor was obtained from a woman aged 60-70 years with acute or convalescent COVID-19. CDR3 DNA: TGTGCCAGCAGTGACGGCCTAGCGGGGCATGAGCAGTTCTTC. Amino acid sequence: CASSDGLAGHEQFF.